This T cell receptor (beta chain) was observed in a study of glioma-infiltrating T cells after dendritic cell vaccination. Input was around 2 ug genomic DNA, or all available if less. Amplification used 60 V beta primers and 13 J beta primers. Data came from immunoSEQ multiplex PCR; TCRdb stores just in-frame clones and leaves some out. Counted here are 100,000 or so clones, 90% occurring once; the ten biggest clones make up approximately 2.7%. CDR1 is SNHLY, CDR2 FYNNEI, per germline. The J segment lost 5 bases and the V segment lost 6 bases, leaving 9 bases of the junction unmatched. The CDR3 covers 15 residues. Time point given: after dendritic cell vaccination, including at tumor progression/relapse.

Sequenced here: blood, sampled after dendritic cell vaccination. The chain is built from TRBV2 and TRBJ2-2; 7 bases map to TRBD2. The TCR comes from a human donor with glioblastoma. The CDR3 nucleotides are TGTGCCAGCAGCCCCGCGGGGGTCTTAACCGGGGAGCTGTTTTTT. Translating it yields CASSPAGVLTGELFF.